This is a list of T cell receptor beta chains from one sample in a study of cytomegalovirus exposure and HLA in healthy donors. Profiled with immunoSEQ multiplex PCR; TCRdb holds only in-frame clones, not every one. The table has 150,000 to 200,000 clones, 81% seen once; the top ten hold 2% to 2.5%. The sample was PBMCs. The receptor set was obtained from a woman aged 30 to 39 in good health and CMV-seronegative. Each CDR3 is given without its conserved first and last residue. Size is omitted from some rows. Given values are once, few, many or a class for expanded clones.

abundance: once
v_gene: TRBV7-9
j_gene: TRBJ2-7
CDR3aa: ASSSGLTLGLSYEQY

abundance: -
v_gene: TRBV5-1
j_gene: TRBJ1-1
CDR3aa: ASSWTGVNTEAF

abundance: once
v_gene: TRBV9
j_gene: TRBJ1-3
CDR3aa: ASSTSGTGNTIY

abundance: -
v_gene: TRBV4-1
j_gene: TRBJ1-2
CDR3aa: ASSQVASLGYT

abundance: -
v_gene: TRBV14
j_gene: TRBJ2-7
CDR3aa: ASSLGLAYEQY

abundance: -
v_gene: TRBV7-6
j_gene: TRBJ2-5
CDR3aa: ASSLGGQGSKTQY

abundance: -
v_gene: TRBV6-6
j_gene: TRBJ2-1
CDR3aa: ASSYPTGTENEQF

abundance: -
v_gene: TRBV5-3
j_gene: TRBJ1-1
CDR3aa: ARSEKGVFNEAF

abundance: -
v_gene: TRBV19
j_gene: TRBJ2-3
CDR3aa: ASSITSSTDTQY

abundance: -
v_gene: TRBV28
j_gene: TRBJ2-1
CDR3aa: ASSLLVLSYNEQF

abundance: -
v_gene: TRBV11-3
j_gene: TRBJ2-1
CDR3aa: ASSLSGGSDEQF

abundance: -
v_gene: TRBV6-1
j_gene: TRBJ2-3
CDR3aa: ASSEVVGTDTQY

abundance: -
v_gene: TRBV7-6
j_gene: TRBJ2-2
CDR3aa: ASSLEGNTGELF

abundance: -
v_gene: TRBV28
j_gene: TRBJ2-7
CDR3aa: ASSPPGGTSYEQY

abundance: -
v_gene: TRBV5-1
j_gene: TRBJ2-5
CDR3aa: ASSLAGGQETQY

abundance: -
v_gene: TRBV7-9
j_gene: TRBJ2-1
CDR3aa: ASSLGQGFYNEQF

abundance: -
v_gene: TRBV11-2
j_gene: TRBJ1-1
CDR3aa: ASSVRQGGNAEAF

abundance: -
v_gene: TRBV2
j_gene: TRBJ1-6
CDR3aa: ASRDRGPGSPLH

abundance: -
v_gene: TRBV10-3
j_gene: TRBJ2-2
CDR3aa: AISESTERFTGELF

abundance: -
v_gene: TRBV5-6
j_gene: TRBJ1-2
CDR3aa: ASSLGLDRLGNYGYT

abundance: few
v_gene: TRBV19
j_gene: TRBJ1-2
CDR3aa: AVGGQGFNYGYT

abundance: -
v_gene: TRBV30
j_gene: TRBJ2-1
CDR3aa: AWSRAGSSEQF

abundance: -
v_gene: TRBV6-5
j_gene: TRBJ2-4
CDR3aa: ASSYGEGGNIQY

abundance: -
v_gene: TRBV30
j_gene: TRBJ2-3
CDR3aa: AWNALAGVSAPTQY

abundance: -
v_gene: TRBV4-2
j_gene: TRBJ2-2
CDR3aa: ASSQGRGAGTGELF

abundance: -
v_gene: TRBV5-4
j_gene: TRBJ2-3
CDR3aa: ASSLISSPDTQY

abundance: -
v_gene: TRBV27
j_gene: TRBJ1-5
CDR3aa: ASSVQGPNQPQH

abundance: -
v_gene: TRBV5-1
j_gene: TRBJ2-3
CDR3aa: ASSRGTSGSTDTQY

abundance: -
v_gene: TRBV5-6
j_gene: TRBJ2-7
CDR3aa: ASSLLTSNEQY

abundance: few
v_gene: TRBV6-5
j_gene: TRBJ1-1
CDR3aa: ASGQGAETEAF

abundance: -
v_gene: TRBV4-3
j_gene: TRBJ2-2
CDR3aa: ASSQTGGTGELF

abundance: -
v_gene: TRBV5-1
j_gene: TRBJ2-7
CDR3aa: ASSLEQGPYEQY

abundance: -
v_gene: TRBV18
j_gene: TRBJ1-4
CDR3aa: ASSPRQANEKLF

abundance: -
v_gene: TRBV5-4
j_gene: TRBJ2-7
CDR3aa: ASSSTSGGAHPY

abundance: -
v_gene: TRBV4-2
j_gene: TRBJ2-1
CDR3aa: ASSQGQGFYNEQF

abundance: few
v_gene: TRBV4-3
j_gene: TRBJ2-7
CDR3aa: ASSQVVTSHEQY

abundance: -
v_gene: TRBV28
j_gene: TRBJ2-5
CDR3aa: ASSRPSAGEETQY

abundance: few
v_gene: TRBV19
j_gene: TRBJ1-4
CDR3aa: ASSAQGFEKLF

abundance: -
v_gene: TRBV5-1
j_gene: TRBJ2-1
CDR3aa: ASSLDYGNEQF

abundance: -
v_gene: TRBV4-2
j_gene: TRBJ2-7
CDR3aa: ASSQGVGVGMEQY

abundance: few
v_gene: TRBV27
j_gene: TRBJ1-1
CDR3aa: ASSYGQGRDTEAF

abundance: -
v_gene: TRBV11-2
j_gene: TRBJ2-2
CDR3aa: ASSLGTGVGELF

abundance: -
v_gene: TRBV27
j_gene: TRBJ1-2
CDR3aa: ASSSYRGYGYT

abundance: once
v_gene: TRBV6-5
j_gene: TRBJ1-2
CDR3aa: ASMRSGTGSYGYT

abundance: few
v_gene: TRBV10-3
j_gene: TRBJ2-3
CDR3aa: AISEGLAGGLHTQY